The subject of this entry is one T cell receptor beta chain. Its matching antigen is unknown. Time point noted: pre-sensitization, week 0. Sample treatment: therapeutic diphenylcyclopropenone sensitization with weekly scalp DPC. This record belongs to a study of human T cells and chemical hapten exposure. Study-level background: DPC (0.01%) was patch tested on the upper back and read at 6 days.

Study findings and constraints: No alteration of TCRs above 1 in 1000 frequency was seen with DPC sensitization.

V shed 0 bases and J shed 0 bases, with 8 bases lying between them. Germline-derived CDR1 and CDR2 are KGHSH and LQKENI. The CDR3 is 15 amino acids. In TCRdb, the RACE reads were re-called with MiXCR into one record per CDR3 protein. The top ten clones hold 2.5% to 3% of a sample with about 85,000 distinct CDR3 sequences, approximately 9% of them seen once. This clonotype was sampled from a man aged 35-49 years with alopecia areata. Some clones in this sample may be carry-over from other donors' samples. Here the sequenced sample was whole blood, taken in connection with sensitization to the hapten diphenylcyclopropenone (DPC). The V gene is TRBV18, the J gene TRBJ1-1; D remains ambiguous. CDR3 in amino acids: CASSPPATVNTEAFF. The CDR3 DNA reads TGTGCCAGCTCACCACCGGCCACGGTGAACACTGAAGCTTTCTTT.